Below, one T cell receptor (beta chain) is given with its context. The antigen remains undetermined. Sequenced by immunoSEQ multiplex PCR; TCRdb stores in-frame clones only, minus some. The sample consists of about 390,000 clones, about nine tenths of them appearing once. Trimming took off 1 base at V and 5 bases at J, with 11 bases between the two ends. Per the germline V gene, CDR1 is SGHDT and CDR2 is YYEEEE. The CDR3 spans 14 residues. Treatment reported: about 20 received Ad26.COV2.S at low or high dose, single or two shots; 5 received placebo; per-sample allocation not given. Specimen acquisition occurred on day 63 following the initial vaccine or placebo injection. This record belongs to a study of Ad26.COV2.S vaccination and SARS-CoV-2 variants. Study-wide points: Participants in the vaccine arm had higher spike-specific TCR breadth; placebo recipients had lower. Vaccine and placebo groups showed comparable non-spike TCR breadth.

The clonotype originates from a person aged 18 to 59 who received the Ad26.COV2.S COVID-19 vaccine or a placebo. Material: peripheral blood, obtained in a trial of Ad26.COV2.S vaccine versus placebo. This sequence joins TRBV5-6 and TRBJ2-3; possible D gene TRBD1, 6 bases. The CDR3 here is CASSLTTGLDTQYF. DNA of the CDR3: TGTGCCAGCAGCTTGACCACAGGGTTAGATACGCAGTATTTT. The whole variable domain, filled in from reference TRBV5-6 and TRBJ2-3, reads DAGVTQSPTHLIKTRGQQVTLRCSPKSGHDTVSWYQQALGQGPQFIFQYYEEEERQRGNFPDRFSGHQFPNYSSELNVNALLLGDSALYLCASSLTTGLDTQYFGPGTRLTVL.